Shown below are 17 T cell receptor beta chains from a single sample sequenced in a study of cytomegalovirus exposure and HLA in healthy donors. Clones were read by immunoSEQ multiplex PCR, and TCRdb kept only the in-frame ones, dropping some. The sample has around 130,000 clones, roughly 86% seen once. Sample: PBMCs. The receptors stem from a man younger than 45 in good health and CMV-seronegative.

This sequence joins TRBV9 and TRBJ1-6; D might be TRBD1 (6 bases). The CDR3 has 17 residues. Trimming left V 1 base short and J 7 bases short, with 18 bases between. Germline values: CDR1 SGDLS, CDR2 YYNGEE. In DNA, the CDR3 is TGTGCCAGCAGCGTAACGACAGTCTGGGGGCCAAATTCACCCCTCCACTTT. Protein: CASSVTTVWGPNSPLHF.

The chain employs TRBV7-9 and TRBJ2-7, with 10 bases that match TRBD1. CDR1 is SEHNR, CDR2 FQNEAQ, per germline (reference sequence). V gave up 5 bases and J gave up 2 bases; unmatched junction bases: 6. The CDR3 has 15 amino acids. In DNA form, the CDR3 reads TGTGCCAGCAGCGATGGACAGGGGGAACCCTACGAGCAGTACTTC. It is translated as CASSDGQGEPYEQYF.

V gene TRBV6-5 combines with J gene TRBJ1-3, with D tentatively TRBD1 (6 bases). Germline V gene sequence: CDR1 MNHEY, CDR2 SVGAGI. The V and J ends lost 6 bases and 1 base respectively, with 10 bases between them. The length of the CDR3 is 14 residues. The CDR3 sequence is CASSQTGSGNTIYF. The CDR3 region has the DNA TGTGCCAGCAGCCAAACAGGGTCTGGAAACACCATATATTTT.

The chain couples TRBV7-9 to TRBJ1-1; tentatively, D is TRBD1 (5 bases). V was cut by 3 bases and J by 8 bases, with 13 bases left in between. The CDR3 has 13 residues. The germline V gene encodes CDR1 SEHNR and CDR2 FQNEAQ (reference sequence). CDR3 protein: CASSFHGEGEAFF. CDR3 coding DNA: TGTGCCAGCAGCTTTCATGGGGAGGGGGAAGCTTTCTTT.

The chain carries TRBV5-1 and TRBJ2-6; D may be TRBD1 (5 bases). Germline V CDR1 and CDR2: SGHRS, YFSETQ. The germline V and J ends were trimmed by 2 bases and 0 bases, with 15 bases remaining between them. The CDR3 runs to 18 residues. CDR3 protein: CASSFQGHRSSGANVLTF. CDR3 sequence (DNA): TGCGCCAGCAGCTTTCAAGGACACCGAAGCTCTGGGGCCAACGTCCTGACTTTC.

This clone was seen a few times. The chain joins TRBV5-4 to TRBJ2-4, with 8 bases identical to TRBD2. The junction had 16 bases not matched to a gene; V was cut back by 4 bases and J by 7 bases. The length of the CDR3 is 17 residues. Germline CDR1 is SGHNT and CDR2 is YYREEE (reference sequence). The CDR3 region has the DNA TGTGCCAGCAGCACGGGGGGGTCGGGGCCTTCAGGCAACATTCAGTACTTC. Amino acid sequence: CASSTGGSGPSGNIQYF.

The chain recombines TRBV27 with TRBJ2-3; D gene unclear. V dropped 5 bases and J dropped 2 bases, with 5 bases sitting between them. Germline assignment: CDR1 MNHEY and CDR2 SMNVEV (reference sequence). The CDR3 sequence is 12 residues long. CDR3 region: CASSPSTDTQYF. The CDR3 coding sequence is TGTGCCAGCAGTCCCTCCACAGATACGCAGTATTTT.

The CDR3 DNA reads as TGTGCCAGCAGCTCCCAGGGGTGGGCCACCGGGGAGCTGTTTTTT. It yields the protein CASSSQGWATGELFF. This chain links TRBV7-2 with TRBJ2-2, with D possibly TRBD1 on 6 matching bases. Trimming took 4 bases from V and 4 from J, leaving 13 bases between them. The CDR3 is made up of 15 amino acids. Looked up from germline, CDR1 is SGHTA and CDR2 is FQGNSA. The full variable domain, its missing parts supplied by reference TRBV7-2 and TRBJ2-2, is GAGVSQSPSNKVTEKGKDVELRCDPISGHTALYWYRQSLGQGLEFLIYFQGNSAPDKSGLPSDRFSAERTGGSVSTLTIQRTQQEDSAVYLCASSSQGWATGELFFGEGSRLTVL.

In the case of this clone: Other DNA sequences in the same sample also yield this CDR3. The genes are TRBV2 and TRBJ1-5; 9 positions match TRBD1. Germline CDR1 is SNHLY and CDR2 is FYNNEI. V shed 3 bases, J shed 4 bases, and the junction held 1 base outside the gene matches. The CDR3 length is 14 residues. The CDR3 region is CASSEGTGNQPQHF. The CDR3 DNA is TGTGCCAGCAGTGAGGGGACAGGGAATCAGCCCCAGCATTTT.

V usage is TRBV19 and J usage is TRBJ1-5; 7 nucleotides line up with TRBD1. V was clipped by 6 bases and J by 5 bases; unmatched bases: 10. The CDR3 is 15 amino acids. CDR1 is LNHDA and CDR2 is SQIVND in the germline V gene (reference sequence). CDR3 residues: CASRGRQGRHQPQHF. The CDR3 DNA follows: TGTGCCAGTAGGGGCCGACAGGGACGACATCAGCCCCAGCATTTT.

This chain joins TRBV29-1 and TRBJ1-2; D ambiguous. The CDR3 consists of 13 residues. The V and J ends lost 2 bases and 5 bases respectively, with 12 bases between them. Germline V gene sequence: CDR1 SQVTM, CDR2 ANQGSEA. CDR3 in amino acids: CSVEYGGKYGYTF. The CDR3 DNA reads as TGCAGCGTTGAATATGGAGGGAAGTATGGCTACACCTTC.

This clone came up a few times. The V gene is TRBV7-6, the J gene TRBJ2-7; 7 bases are a match to TRBD1. The junction had 9 bases not matched to a gene; V was cut back by 4 bases and J by 9 bases. CDR3 size: 13 residues. Germline loops: CDR1 SGHVS, CDR2 FNYEAQ. This CDR3 reads CASSSGQVWGQYF. The DNA for the CDR3 is TGTGCCAGCAGCTCCGGACAGGTCTGGGGGCAGTACTTC.

The gene calls are TRBV19 and TRBJ2-5, with 9 nucleotides matching TRBD2. With V trimmed by 3 bases and J by 2 bases, 7 bases remained unmatched. CDR3 length: 16 residues. Germline CDR1 reads LNHDA; CDR2 reads SQIVND (reference sequence). CDR3 nucleotide sequence: TGTGCCAGTAGTATCAAACTAGCGGGTAGACAAGAGACCCAGTACTTC. Its translation: CASSIKLAGRQETQYF.

This clone was seen once. V usage is TRBV27 and J usage is TRBJ2-5; D call uncertain. Trimming removed 8 bases at V and 4 bases at J, with 11 bases between. The germline V gene encodes CDR1 MNHEY and CDR2 SMNVEV (reference sequence). CDR3 length: 12 amino acids. CDR3 coding DNA: TGTGCCAGCGCTCTTACTCCAGAGACCCAGTACTTC. Translated: CASALTPETQYF.

A few counts support this clone. The chain is built from TRBV2 and TRBJ1-5, with 8 bases lining up with TRBD1. Germline V CDR1 and CDR2: SNHLY, FYNNEI. CDR3 length equals 11 residues. Germline trimming cut 5 bases from V and 11 bases from J; bases unmatched to any gene: 2. The CDR3 DNA sequence: TGTGCCAGCAGTATACAGGGGGCCCAGCATTTT. It specifies CASSIQGAQHF.

This clone was seen once. The genes are TRBV7-9 and TRBJ1-2; 8 nucleotides agree with TRBD1. V was clipped by 3 bases and J by 1 base; unmatched bases: 1. This CDR3 is 14 amino acids long. Germline V lookup: CDR1 SEHNR, CDR2 FQNEAQ (reference sequence). CDR3 sequence (DNA): TGTGCCAGCAGCTTTGGACAGGGTAACTATGGCTACACCTTC. It encodes CASSFGQGNYGYTF.

The V and J genes are TRBV11-2 and TRBJ2-5, with 8 bases aligning to TRBD2. Per germline, CDR1 SGHAT and CDR2 FQNNGV. The CDR3 runs 13 residues. J was trimmed by 5 bases and V by 7 bases; bases with no gene match: 6. This CDR3 reads CASKVAGMETQYF. The CDR3 region has the DNA TGTGCCAGCAAGGTAGCGGGGATGGAGACCCAGTACTTC.